The rows below give T cell receptor beta chains drawn from one sample of a study of CD8+ T cells in alopecia areata. Clones were sequenced by immunoSEQ multiplex PCR, and TCRdb holds only the in-frame ones, with some missing. The sample holds 180,000 or so clones, approximately 65% seen once. The sample consisted of CD8+ T cells sorted from blood, taken at week 0. The receptor set was obtained from a human donor with alopecia areata. Both conserved end residues are part of each CDR3. A D gene is named only where the DNA matches it firmly. The size of a clone is reported for some rows only, either as once, few or many, or as a class for expanded clones.

>TRBJ2-3|few|TRBV13|.
CASSPRTGEDTQYF
TGTGCCAGCAGCCCACGGACTGGGGAAGATACGCAGTATTTT
>TRBJ2-7|.|TRBV30|.
CAWTRMEEQYF
TGTGCCTGGACGAGGATGGAGGAGCAGTACTTC
>TRBJ2-6|.|TRBV9|.
CASRDRDSGANVLTF
TGTGCCAGCAGGGACCGGGATTCTGGGGCCAACGTCCTGACTTTC
>TRBJ2-7|.|TRBV9|TRBD2
CASSPTSGGYEQYF
TGTGCCAGCAGCCCTACTAGCGGCGGGTACGAGCAGTACTTC
>TRBJ2-3|.|TRBV10-3|TRBD2
CAIGASGGHTDTQYF
TGTGCCATCGGCGCTAGCGGGGGCCACACAGATACGCAGTATTTT
>TRBJ1-5|.|TRBV7-6|.
CASSLTSNQPQHF
TGTGCCAGCAGCTTAACCAGCAATCAGCCCCAGCATTTT
>TRBJ1-2|.|TRBV9|.
CASSGTPRGVDYGYTF
TGTGCCAGCAGCGGTACACCGAGGGGGGTGGACTATGGCTACACCTTC
>TRBJ2-5|.|TRBV7-9|.
CASSSPDGSETQYF
TGTGCCAGCAGCTCGCCGGACGGATCCGAGACCCAGTACTTC
>TRBJ1-3|few|TRBV9|.
CASSVRRGADSGNTIYF
TGTGCCAGCAGCGTAAGAAGGGGGGCCGACTCTGGAAACACCATATATTTT
>TRBJ2-1|few|TRBV29-1|.
CSVEAGQGQFF
TGCAGCGTTGAGGCGGGGCAAGGGCAGTTCTTC
>TRBJ2-1|.|TRBV15|.
CATSRDLARGYNEQFF
TGTGCCACCAGCAGAGATCTAGCCAGGGGCTACAATGAGCAGTTCTTC
>TRBJ1-4|.|TRBV9|TRBD1
CASSREGGLNEKLFF
TGTGCCAGCAGCCGAGAAGGGGGCCTTAATGAAAAACTGTTTTTT
>TRBJ2-7|.|TRBV1|.
CTSWFLAGYWAFYF
TGCACCAGCTGGTTCCTAGCGGGGTATTGGGCATTTTACTTC
>TRBJ1-5|.|TRBV7-9|.
CASGGEPQHF
TGTGCCAGCGGGGGGGAGCCCCAGCATTTT
>TRBJ2-7|.|TRBV4-1|.
CASSQVLDSGTVSYEQYF
TGCGCCAGCAGCCAAGTCCTGGACTCCGGGACGGTCTCCTACGAGCAGTACTTC
>TRBJ2-2|.|TRBV2|.
CASRDGYTGELFF
TGTGCCAGCCGGGACGGATACACCGGGGAGCTGTTTTTT
>TRBJ1-3|few|TRBV7-9|.
CASSYRTGNTIYF
TGTGCCAGCAGCTACAGGACCGGAAACACCATATATTTT
>TRBJ1-2|.|TRBV4-2|TRBD1
CASSQGQGKSYGYTF
TGTGCCAGCAGCCAAGGACAGGGGAAAAGTTATGGCTACACCTTC
>TRBJ2-1|once|TRBV11-2|.
CASSTFKSQYNEQFF
TGTGCCAGCAGCACCTTTAAGTCCCAATACAATGAGCAGTTCTTC
>TRBJ2-2|.|TRBV1|.
CTSSEEGMNTGELFF
TGCACCAGCAGCGAGGAGGGCATGAACACCGGGGAGCTGTTTTTT
>TRBJ2-3|.|TRBV4-2|.
CASSPRTGTSDTQYF
TGTGCCAGCAGCCCTAGGACTGGAACCTCAGATACGCAGTATTTT
>TRBJ2-6|few|TRBV7-3|TRBD1
CASSYTSTGGPGANVLTF
TGTGCCAGCAGCTATACGAGCACAGGGGGTCCTGGGGCCAACGTCCTGACTTTC
>TRBJ2-1|.|TRBV29-1|.
CSVVWGYNEQFF
TGCAGCGTTGTATGGGGCTACAATGAGCAGTTCTTC
>TRBJ2-1|few|TRBV6-5|TRBD2
CASSNLAGANEQFF
TGTGCCAGCAGTAACCTAGCGGGGGCTAATGAGCAGTTCTTC
>TRBJ2-7|.|TRBV6-5|.
CASSYSVRYEQYF
TGTGCCAGCAGTTATTCGGTCCGATACGAGCAGTACTTC
>TRBJ2-5|few|TRBV27|.
CASSLQGMSETQYF
TGTGCCAGCAGTCTACAGGGTATGTCGGAGACCCAGTACTTC
>TRBJ1-1|once|TRBV4-2|.
CASSRDREAFF
TGTGCCAGCAGCCGAGACAGGGAAGCTTTCTTT
>TRBJ1-5|.|TRBV6-1|TRBD1
CASSATGGSQPQHF
TGTGCCAGCAGTGCCACAGGGGGGAGTCAGCCCCAGCATTTT
>TRBJ2-5|.|TRBV9|TRBD2
CASSTSGGAGETQYF
TGTGCCAGCAGCACCAGCGGGGGGGCCGGAGAGACCCAGTACTTC
>TRBJ1-5|.|TRBV7-6|TRBD1
CASSLEPILTGGDQPQHF
TGTGCCAGCAGCTTAGAACCCATTCTTACAGGGGGCGATCAGCCCCAGCATTTT
>TRBJ1-2|few|TRBV29-1|.
CSVESSGYGYTF
TGCAGCGTTGAGTCTTCCGGTTATGGCTACACCTTC
>TRBJ2-2|.|TRBV9|.
CASSVSELDGELFF
TGTGCCAGCAGCGTAAGCGAGCTTGACGGGGAGCTGTTTTTT
>TRBJ1-3|.|TRBV29-1|.
CSAAGGRLGNTIYF
TGCAGCGCAGCCGGGGGGCGGTTAGGAAACACCATATATTTT
>TRBJ2-1|.|TRBV11-2|TRBD2
CASSFSTSGGADNEQFF
TGTGCCAGCAGCTTCAGTACTAGCGGGGGGGCCGACAATGAGCAGTTCTTC
>TRBJ2-5|.|TRBV13|TRBD2
CASSRGVRETQYF
TGTGCCAGCAGCCGGGGGGTCCGGGAGACCCAGTACTTC
>TRBJ2-3|.|TRBV6-5|TRBD2
CASSYRRGSTDTQYF
TGTGCCAGCAGTTACCGGCGGGGGAGCACAGATACGCAGTATTTT
>TRBJ1-2|.|TRBV11-2|.
CASSPTGANYGYTF
TGTGCCAGCAGCCCGACAGGAGCTAACTATGGCTACACCTTC